The rows below give T cell receptor beta chains drawn from one sample of a study of beta chain features in type 1 diabetes. Profiled with immunoSEQ multiplex PCR; TCRdb holds only in-frame clones, not every one. The data show some 240,000 clones, 16% seen once. The sequencing input was naive CD4+ T cells from blood. The receptors derive from a man aged 25-45 years with type 1 diabetes. The CDR3 runs from the conserved cysteine through the conserved F or W. Each record gives: clone size, V gene, D gene, J gene, CDR3 protein, CDR3 DNA. The D gene is left open where the match is weak. Expanded clones are given a class, and other clones once, few, many or no size at all.

.,TRBV19,.,TRBJ2-7,CASAVRGRSYEQYF,TGTGCCAGTGCAGTAAGGGGGAGATCCTACGAGCAGTACTTC
few,TRBV5-1,.,TRBJ2-3,CASSLVGITTDTQYF,TGCGCCAGCAGCTTGGTTGGGATTACCACAGATACGCAGTATTTT
few,TRBV7-2,TRBD1,TRBJ2-1,CASSLMRGQGYNEQFF,TGTGCCAGCAGCTTAATGAGGGGACAGGGCTACAATGAGCAGTTCTTC
.,TRBV7-9,.,TRBJ1-2,CASSLAVGFGYTF,TGTGCCAGCAGCTTAGCAGTAGGATTTGGCTACACCTTC
once,TRBV2,TRBD1,TRBJ2-5,CASTSGDRPSQETQYF,TGTGCCAGCACCTCGGGGGACAGGCCGTCCCAAGAGACCCAGTACTTC
.,TRBV9,TRBD1,TRBJ2-2,CASSRRTGFSGELFF,TGTGCCAGCAGCCGGAGGACAGGGTTTTCCGGGGAGCTGTTTTTT
.,TRBV4-2,.,TRBJ2-3,CASSQDRSDTQYF,TGTGCCAGCAGCCAAGATAGGTCAGATACGCAGTATTTT
once,TRBV18,.,TRBJ2-7,CASSPPTQYEQYF,TGTGCCAGCTCACCTCCGACACAGTACGAGCAGTACTTC
few,TRBV7-9,.,TRBJ1-5,CASSLASGTLNQPQHF,TGTGCCAGCAGCTTAGCTTCTGGGACTCTCAATCAGCCCCAGCATTTT
.,TRBV27,.,TRBJ2-6,CASRNSGANVLTF,TGTGCCAGCAGGAATTCTGGGGCCAACGTCCTGACTTTC
.,TRBV18,.,TRBJ2-1,CASSGTGWYEQFF,TGTGCCAGCTCAGGTACAGGGTGGTATGAGCAGTTCTTC
few,TRBV5-1,.,TRBJ2-7,CASRWDSYEQYF,TGCGCCAGCAGATGGGATTCCTACGAGCAGTACTTC
.,TRBV6-1,.,TRBJ1-5,CASSERGDQPQHF,TGTGCCAGCAGTGAACGGGGAGATCAGCCCCAGCATTTT
few,TRBV7-8,TRBD1,TRBJ2-3,CASSGQGPSTDTQYF,TGTGCCAGCAGCGGACAGGGGCCTAGCACAGATACGCAGTATTTT
.,TRBV7-2,.,TRBJ2-3,CASSRRVGTDTQYF,TGTGCCAGCAGTCGCCGGGTGGGAACAGATACGCAGTATTTT
.,TRBV27,TRBD1,TRBJ2-5,CASSWDRGETQYF,TGTGCCAGCAGTTGGGACAGGGGTGAGACCCAGTACTTC